The next 21 T cell receptor beta chains were all read from a single sample in a study of cytomegalovirus exposure and HLA in healthy donors. Primers: 60 Vbeta forward and 13 Jbeta reverse. Sequenced by immunoSEQ multiplex PCR; TCRdb stores in-frame clones only, minus some. The sample has around 200,000 clones, 75% to 90% seen once; the top ten hold 2% to 3%. Sequences were obtained from PBMCs. The origin of the receptors is a woman aged 45-65 years in good health and CMV-seropositive.

This clone was seen once. CDR3 in amino acids: CASSLVWTSGYNEQFF. CDR3 DNA: TGCGCCAGCAGCTTGGTTTGGACTAGCGGTTACAATGAGCAGTTCTTC. V and J are TRBV5-1 and TRBJ2-1; 10 positions match TRBD2. The CDR3 sequence is 16 residues long. V shed 0 bases, J shed 4 bases, and the junction held 4 bases outside the gene matches. In germline, CDR1 is SGHRS, CDR2 YFSETQ.

V gene TRBV2 combines with J gene TRBJ2-5; 13 bases are a match to TRBD2. The germline CDR1 and CDR2 sequences are SNHLY and FYNNEI. CDR3 length: 14 amino acids. Losses at the gene ends were 6 bases for V and 5 bases for J; bases not matched to a gene: 3. The CDR3 loop is CASRGTSGVETQYF. In DNA, the CDR3 is TGTGCCAGCAGGGGGACTAGCGGGGTTGAGACCCAGTACTTC.

V and J are TRBV12-2 and TRBJ2-3; the D call TRBD2 from the table was never checked on the DNA. TRBV12-2 is marked as a pseudogene. This CDR3 is 15 amino acids long. CDR3 sequence reads: CASRQAGDHLDTQYF. CDR3 nucleotide sequence: TGTGCAAGTCGCCAAGCGGGGGATCATTTGGATACGCAGTATTTT.

This rearrangement joins TRBV28 to TRBJ1-2; D call uncertain. V dropped 3 bases and J dropped 4 bases, with 6 bases sitting between them. Germline-derived CDR1 and CDR2 are MDHEN and SYDVKM. This CDR3 comprises 12 residues. CDR3 coding DNA: TGTGCCAGCAGTTTCGGTGGCTATGGCTACACCTTC. It codes for CASSFGGYGYTF.

The gene calls are TRBV5-1 and TRBJ1-1, with TRBD1 as a possible D gene (6 bases). Germline loops: CDR1 SGHRS, CDR2 YFSETQ. The CDR3 is 15 residues long. V dropped 0 bases and J dropped 4 bases, with 13 bases sitting between them. The CDR3 DNA reads TGCGCCAGCAGCTTGGCGGGGGGGCTGGGCACTGAAGCTTTCTTT. This encodes CASSLAGGLGTEAFF.

The rearrangement joins TRBV29-1 to TRBJ1-2, with D perhaps TRBD1 (5 bases). V was clipped by 7 bases and J by 9 bases, with 15 bases between them. From germline, CDR1 is SQVTM and CDR2 ANQGSEA. The CDR3 extends over 11 amino acids. CDR3 sequence: CSGGLGRSYTF. The CDR3, as DNA: TGCAGCGGTGGCCTGGGGCGGAGCTACACCTTC.

The rearrangement links TRBV7-3 to TRBJ2-7, with 7 nucleotides matching TRBD1. After removal of 5 bases from V and 9 bases from J, the junction contained 10 bases not matched to a gene. The CDR3 runs 13 residues. The germline V gene has CDR1 SGHTA and CDR2 FQGTGA. The CDR3 loop reads CASSPSPGGVQYF. Written as DNA, the CDR3 is TGTGCCAGCAGCCCCTCCCCAGGGGGAGTGCAGTACTTC.

This rearrangement joins TRBV7-8 to TRBJ1-1, with 7 nucleotides matching TRBD1. V lost 1 base, J lost 7 bases, and 9 bases stayed unmatched. CDR3 length: 15 residues. Germline CDR1 is SGHVS and CDR2 is FQNEAQ. The DNA for the CDR3 is TGTGCCAGCAGCTTAGAGGCAGGGGGAATAGTTGAAGCTTTCTTT. Translation: CASSLEAGGIVEAFF.

The rearrangement links TRBV5-1 to TRBJ1-2, with 7 bases aligning to TRBD1. Germline values: CDR1 SGHRS, CDR2 YFSETQ. V gave up 0 bases and J gave up 1 base; unmatched junction bases: 0. CDR3 length equals 14 residues. The CDR3 loop reads CASSLDRGNYGYTF. The CDR3 coding sequence is TGCGCCAGCAGCTTGGACAGGGGTAACTATGGCTACACCTTC.

This clone was seen just once. The CDR3 DNA reads TGTGCCAGCAGCTTAGCGACAGGAACAATGAACACTGAAGCTTTCTTT. Amino acids: CASSLATGTMNTEAFF. The V and J genes are TRBV7-2 and TRBJ1-1, with D tentatively TRBD1 (6 bases). CDR1 and CDR2 from the germline V gene are SGHTA and FQGNSA. The CDR3 is 16 amino acids. V was pared by 0 bases and J by 0 bases, with 11 bases between.

On this clone itself: One end of the junction varies from germline; a read error may be responsible. The gene calls are TRBV19 and TRBJ1-2; D is unclear. There are 12 residues in the CDR3. CDR1 and CDR2 from the germline V gene are LNHDA and SQIVND (reference sequence). The CDR3 is CASSIGSAGLVF. CDR3 nucleotide sequence: TGTGCCAGTAGTATAGGGTCGGCAGGCCTCGTCTTC.

In nucleotides, the CDR3 is TGTGCCAGCAGCTTAACAAGGCTAGCGGGGCCCACAGATACGCAGTATTTT. Its translation: CASSLTRLAGPTDTQYF. The chain employs TRBV7-3 and TRBJ2-3, with TRBD2 matching over 9 bases. This CDR3 has 17 amino acids. V was clipped by 0 bases and J by 2 bases; unmatched bases: 6. Germline V gives CDR1 SGHTA, CDR2 FQGTGA. The entire variable domain, with the rest obtained from reference TRBV7-3 and TRBJ2-3, is as follows: GAGVSQTPSNKVTEKGKYVELRCDPISGHTALYWYRQSLGQGPEFLIYFQGTGAADDSGLPNDRFFAVRPEGSVSTLKIQRTERGDSAVYLCASSLTRLAGPTDTQYFGPGTRLTVL.

This clone is a singleton in its sample. This rearrangement joins TRBV19 to TRBJ2-7; TRBD2 might be the D (6 bases). The length of the CDR3 is 14 residues. The V end lost 5 bases, the J end lost 2 bases, and 13 bases lay between the germline ends. CDR1 and CDR2 (germline): LNHDA, SQIVND (reference sequence). Here the CDR3 DNA reads TGTGCCAGTAGTTCCCCGGGGGAGACCTACGAGCAGTACTTC. Protein product: CASSSPGETYEQYF. Filled out from reference TRBV19 and TRBJ2-7, the complete variable domain reads DGGITQSPKYLFRKEGQNVTLSCEQNLNHDAMYWYRQDPGQGLRLIYYSQIVNDFQKGDIAEGYSVSREKKESFPLTVTSAQKNPTAFYLCASSSPGETYEQYFGPGTRLTVT.

The chain recombines TRBV6-6 with TRBJ2-7; D is possibly TRBD1 (6 bases). The CDR3 is 13 residues long. CDR1 MNHNY and CDR2 SVGAGI come from the germline V gene (reference sequence). Trimming shortened V by 6 bases and J by 3 bases, and 12 bases separated the two germline ends. CDR3 residues: CASREQGSYEQYF. CDR3 bases: TGTGCCAGCAGGGAACAGGGAAGCTACGAGCAGTACTTC.

The J gene is TRBJ2-2, the V gene TRBV5-1; 12 positions agree with TRBD2. V lost 0 bases and J lost 4; bases outside the gene matches: 7. CDR1 and CDR2 from the germline V gene are SGHRS and YFSETQ. This CDR3 has 18 amino acids. In nucleotides, the CDR3 is TGCGCCAGCAGCTTGGTGCTAGCGGGGGGGCCTTTCACCGGGGAGCTGTTTTTT. It is translated as CASSLVLAGGPFTGELFF.

The chain has TRBV2 and TRBJ1-2; maybe TRBD1 (5 bases). CDR1 is SNHLY and CDR2 is FYNNEI in the germline V gene. The CDR3 has 13 amino acids. V lost 3 bases to trimming and J lost 7 bases, with 12 bases between them. CDR3 amino acids: CASSDVRGTGYTF. The CDR3 DNA reads TGTGCCAGCAGTGACGTCCGGGGGACTGGCTACACCTTC.

The CDR3: CASSDGGLAGGLDTQYF. The CDR3 bases are TGTGCCAGCAGTGACGGGGGACTAGCGGGGGGCTTGGATACGCAGTATTTT. The chain recombines TRBV2 with TRBJ2-3, with 15 bases that match TRBD2. V dropped 3 bases and J dropped 6; count of bases not matched to a gene: 7. The CDR3 runs 17 residues. From germline, CDR1 is SNHLY and CDR2 FYNNEI. Full variable domain (remainder filled in from reference TRBV2 and TRBJ2-3): EPEVTQTPSHQVTQMGQEVILRCVPISNHLYFYWYRQILGQKVEFLVSFYNNEISEKSEIFDDQFSVERPDGSNFTLKIRSTKLEDSAMYFCASSDGGLAGGLDTQYFGPGTRLTVL.

This clone was picked up one time. The chain has TRBV6-6 and TRBJ1-2, with 9 positions matching TRBD1. V gave up 5 bases and J gave up 5 bases; unmatched junction bases: 9. The germline V gene encodes CDR1 MNHNY and CDR2 SVGAGI (reference sequence). The CDR3 runs to 15 residues. CDR3 loop: CASSNPGTGLYGYTF. In DNA form, the CDR3 reads TGTGCCAGCAGTAACCCCGGGACAGGGTTGTATGGCTACACCTTC.

This chain connects TRBV2 to TRBJ2-1; 8 nucleotides align to TRBD2. V shed 6 bases and J 8 bases; nucleotides not matched to a gene: 9. The V gene's germline CDR1 is SNHLY and CDR2 FYNNEI. The CDR3 sequence is 14 residues long. CDR3 region: CASSPIGRVDEQFF. In DNA form, the CDR3 reads TGTGCCAGCAGCCCTATCGGGAGGGTCGATGAGCAGTTCTTC.

The chain has TRBV7-9 and TRBJ1-2; a weak D match, TRBD1 (5 bases). This CDR3 spans 13 amino acids. The V gene lost 5 bases and the J gene lost 8 bases, with 15 bases spanning the gap. Germline V CDR1 and CDR2: SEHNR, FQNEAQ (reference sequence). The CDR3 nucleotides read TGTGCCAGCAGCAGGGAGGGGTTCGGCGGCTACACCTTC. It translates to CASSREGFGGYTF. Full variable domain (rest looked up from reference TRBV7-9 and TRBJ1-2): DTGVSQNPRHKITKRGQNVTFRCDPISEHNRLYWYRQTLGQGPEFLTYFQNEAQLEKSRLLSDRFSAERPKGSFSTLEIQRTEQGDSAMYLCASSREGFGGYTFGSGTRLTVV.

The V call is TRBV18, the J call TRBJ2-5, with D tentatively TRBD2 (7 bases). CDR3 size: 16 residues. The germline V and J ends were trimmed by 3 bases and 4 bases, with 18 bases remaining between them. Germline V gene sequence: CDR1 KGHSH, CDR2 LQKENI. The chain's CDR3 is CASSPPGGGGGETQYF. The CDR3 DNA sequence: TGTGCCAGCTCACCCCCTGGAGGGGGGGGAGGAGAGACCCAGTACTTC.